The text below deals with one TCR beta chain. Antigen specificity is unknown. Additional DNA sequences in this sample encode the identical CDR3. This sample was taken from a study of T cell responses to AZD1222 COVID-19 vaccine. The study's findings and limits: Repertoires were obtained only post-peak T cell response.

The V segment lost 4 bases and the J segment 4 bases; nucleotides outside the gene matches: 5. CDR3 length equals 17 residues. Germline values: CDR1 KGHDR, CDR2 SFDVKD. The data were produced by immunoSEQ multiplex PCR, yet TCRdb's version contains in-frame clones alone and is incomplete. Of under 200,000 clones listed, 85% to 95% are singletons. This chain links TRBV24-1 with TRBJ2-2; 13 bases line up with TRBD2. The sequence was collected from an adult in good health. The sample was peripheral blood, taken on day 0 of AZD1222 vaccination. The CDR3 loop is CATSEPTSGRATGELFF. CDR3 sequence (DNA): TGTGCCACCAGTGAACCTACTAGCGGGAGGGCCACCGGGGAGCTGTTTTTT.